Listed here are 16 T cell receptor beta chains from one sample, sequenced in a study of blood T cells in healthy people across ages. For the second PCR, which ran for roughly 7 to 11 cycles, a sample-barcoded 5' primer and a J-beta primer mix were used. MiXCR was run by TCRdb on the 5' RACE reads, yielding one entry per CDR3 protein. There are fewer than 1.5 million distinct CDR3 sequences in the sample; around 42% occur only once, and roughly 8.2% lies in the top ten. Source material: blood. The receptors here all came from a woman aged 18-29 years in good health.

The count of this clonotype is one. CDR3 sequence reads: CASSNSGWSSYEQYF. CDR3 coding DNA: TGTGCCAGCAGTAACAGCGGGTGGAGCTCCTACGAGCAGTACTTC. The chain links TRBV6-1 to TRBJ2-7; D is perhaps TRBD2 (6 bases). The germline V gene has CDR1 MNHNS and CDR2 SASEGT. The CDR3 loop spans 15 amino acids. Between the trimmed V and J ends, which lost 5 bases and 0 bases, there was a span of 14 bases.

This chain joins TRBV12-3 or TRBV12-4 and TRBJ1-1, with 7 bases fitting TRBD1. This CDR3 has 14 amino acids. Unmatched junction bases numbered 7, after V lost 5 bases and J lost 4 bases. CDR3 region: CASSVTGEGTEAFF. The CDR3 DNA follows: TGTGCCAGCAGTGTCACAGGGGAGGGCACTGAAGCTTTCTTT.

The chain has TRBV10-3 and TRBJ1-2; no firm D call. V lost 5 bases and J lost 3, with 10 bases in between. The germline V gene encodes CDR1 ENHRY and CDR2 SYGVKD. This CDR3 is built from 13 residues. Here the CDR3 DNA reads TGTGCCATCAGTAACGCCGGCGACTATGGCTACACCTTC. This codes for CAISNAGDYGYTF.

CDR3: CASSLGYSGTYLTQYF. The CDR3 DNA is TGTGCCAGCAGCTTAGGTTACTCCGGGACTTACCTTACGCAGTATTTT. The chain couples TRBV11-2 to TRBJ2-3; weak D call: TRBD2 (6 bases). Germline values: CDR1 SGHAT, CDR2 FQNNGV. The CDR3 is 16 amino acids. Between the trimmed V and J ends, which lost 1 base and 8 bases, there was a span of 19 bases.

This clonotype was picked up one time. The rearrangement joins TRBV15 to TRBJ2-4, with D uncertain. Judging by the DNA end, TRBJ2-7 fits better; the J call may be wrong. The germline V gene encodes CDR1 LNHNV and CDR2 YYDKDF (reference sequence). The CDR3 contains 14 residues. Written as DNA, the CDR3 is TGTGCCACCAGCAGAGCGGCGGAGACCTACGAGCAGTACTTC. Protein product: CATSRAAETYEQYF.

The sample holds a few counts of this clonotype. V usage is TRBV5-1 and J usage is TRBJ2-1; 7 positions agree with TRBD1. The CDR3 runs to 15 residues. Germline trimming cut 2 bases from V and 5 bases from J; bases unmatched to any gene: 7. The germline CDR1 and CDR2 sequences are SGHRS and YFSETQ. The CDR3 is CASSLEGARDNEQFF. DNA for the CDR3: TGCGCCAGCAGCTTAGAGGGGGCGCGAGACAATGAGCAGTTCTTC.

The chain has TRBV20-1 and TRBJ1-2; tentative D call: TRBD1 (6 bases). Germline-derived CDR1 and CDR2 are DFQATT and SNEGSKA (reference sequence). V lost 5 bases, J lost 8 bases, and 24 bases lay in between. The CDR3 loop spans 15 amino acids. The CDR3 DNA reads as TGCAGTGCTCCTATTGACAGGATATCTTTAGGAGGCTACACCTTC. This translates into CSAPIDRISLGGYTF.

The V gene is TRBV13, the J gene TRBJ2-1; TRBD1 might be the D (7 bases). CDR3 length: 18 residues. V was clipped by 0 bases and J by 3 bases, with 18 bases between them. CDR1 and CDR2 from the germline V gene are PRHDT and FYEKMQ (reference sequence). The CDR3 DNA is TGTGCCAGCAGCTTAGGGAAATTTCAGGGGGGTCTCTACAATGAGCAGTTCTTC. It is translated as CASSLGKFQGGLYNEQFF. The full variable domain, completed using reference TRBV13 and TRBJ2-1, is AAGVIQSPRHLIKEKRETATLKCYPIPRHDTVYWYQQGPGQDPQFLISFYEKMQSDKGSIPDRFSAQQFSDYHSELNMSSLELGDSALYFCASSLGKFQGGLYNEQFFGPGTRLTVL.

This clonotype was seen a handful of times. The gene calls are TRBV5-1 and TRBJ2-5; tentatively, D is TRBD1 (5 bases). The CDR3 extends over 12 amino acids. V was pared by 2 bases and J by 11 bases, with 13 bases between. Germline values: CDR1 SGHRS, CDR2 YFSETQ. The CDR3 DNA sequence: TGCGCCAGCAGCTTACAGGACAATGAGCAGTACTTC. This translates into CASSLQDNEQYF.

The V gene is TRBV3-1, the J gene TRBJ2-7; D is possibly TRBD2 (5 bases). CDR3 length equals 14 residues. Trimming removed 2 bases at V and 5 bases at J, with 13 bases between. Germline values: CDR1 LGHDT, CDR2 YNNKEL (reference sequence). The CDR3 spells CASSQRGVRNEQYF. CDR3 nucleotide sequence: TGTGCCAGCAGCCAACGGGGAGTCAGGAACGAGCAGTACTTC.

The V and J genes are TRBV21-1 and TRBJ1-1. TRBV21-1 is tagged as a pseudogene. The CDR3 runs to 16 residues. CDR3 in amino acids: CASSEEAADSGTEAFF. The CDR3 DNA sequence: TGTGCCAGCAGCGAAGAAGCAGCGGACAGCGGCACTGAAGCTTTCTTT.

In this sample, this clonotype turned up a few times. The J gene is TRBJ1-1, the V gene TRBV12-3 or TRBV12-4, with no clear D. The V end was cut by 7 bases, the J end by 4 bases, with 13 bases between. The CDR3 runs to 13 residues. CDR3 bases: TGTGCCAGCACCCTTAGACTTGGCACTGAAGCTTTCTTT. It codes for CASTLRLGTEAFF.

A remark on this clonotype: One end of the junction does not line up with germline, which may come from a read error. This rearrangement joins TRBV5-1 to TRBJ2-5; 10 positions match TRBD1. This CDR3 has 15 residues. Germline V CDR1 and CDR2: SGHRS, YFSETQ. The CDR3 nucleotides are TGCGCCGGCAGATTCGGGGACAGGGGTCAAGAGACCCAGTACTTC. It is translated as CAGRFGDRGQETQYF. Full variable domain (remainder filled in from reference TRBV5-1 and TRBJ2-5): KAGVTQTPRYLIKTRGQQVTLSCSPISGHRSVSWYQQTPGQGLQFLFEYFSETQRNKGNFPGRFSGRQFSNSRSEMNVSTLELGDSALYLCAGRFGDRGQETQYFGPGTRLLVL.

V and J are TRBV20-1 and TRBJ1-1; the D is unclear. Germline values: CDR1 DFQATT, CDR2 SNEGSKA (reference sequence). The CDR3 runs to 15 residues. V lost 1 base and J 1 base, leaving 13 bases between the germline ends. CDR3 sequence reads: CSARVSGPENTEAFF. CDR3 bases: TGCAGTGCTAGAGTCTCCGGACCCGAGAACACTGAAGCTTTCTTT.

The rearrangement uses TRBV7-8 and TRBJ2-3; 16 bases are a match to TRBD2. Germline values: CDR1 SGHVS, CDR2 FQNEAQ. The CDR3 sequence is 19 residues long. Germline trimming cut 3 bases from V and 2 bases from J; bases unmatched to any gene: 8. The CDR3 DNA reads as TGTGCCAGCAGCTTCCCCGGGACTAGCGGGAGGGGGACCACAGATACGCAGTATTTT. It translates to CASSFPGTSGRGTTDTQYF. The full variable domain, with the rest looked up from reference TRBV7-8 and TRBJ2-3, is GAGVSQSPRYKVAKRGQDVALRCDPISGHVSLFWYQQALGQGPEFLTYFQNEAQLDKSGLPSDRFFAERPEGSVSTLKIQRTQQEDSAVYLCASSFPGTSGRGTTDTQYFGPGTRLTVL.

J is TRBJ2-1 and V is TRBV11-2, with TRBD2 as a possible D gene (7 bases). Germline CDR1 and CDR2: SGHAT and FQNNGV. V was shortened by 1 base and J by 6 bases, with 19 bases between the two germline ends. This CDR3 contains 17 residues. The CDR3 coding sequence is TGTGCCAGCAGCTTAGGAAGGGGGGGGAGAGCCCTCAATGAGCAGTTCTTC. This encodes CASSLGRGGRALNEQFF.